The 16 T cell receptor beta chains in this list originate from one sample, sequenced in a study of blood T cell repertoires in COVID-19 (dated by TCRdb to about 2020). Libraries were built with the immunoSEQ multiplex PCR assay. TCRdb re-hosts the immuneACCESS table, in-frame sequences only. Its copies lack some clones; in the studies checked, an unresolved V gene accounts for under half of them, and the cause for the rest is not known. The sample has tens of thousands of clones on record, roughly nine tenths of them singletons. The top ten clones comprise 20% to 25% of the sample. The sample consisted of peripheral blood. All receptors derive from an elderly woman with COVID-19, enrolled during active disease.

The CDR3 nucleotides read TGTGCCAGCAGCTTGGTAGGACTAGTAAGAGGCACGCAGTATTTT. This gives the protein CASSLVGLVRGTQYF. The V gene is TRBV5-4, the J gene TRBJ2-3, with 7 nucleotides matching TRBD2. CDR1 is SGHNT and CDR2 is YYREEE in the germline V gene (reference sequence). V gave up 0 bases and J gave up 9 bases; unmatched junction bases: 10. CDR3 size: 15 residues.

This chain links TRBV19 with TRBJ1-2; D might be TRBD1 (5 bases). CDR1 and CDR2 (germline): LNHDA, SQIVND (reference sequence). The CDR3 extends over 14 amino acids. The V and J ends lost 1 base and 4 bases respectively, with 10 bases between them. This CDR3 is CASSIGGEPYGYTF. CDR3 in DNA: TGTGCCAGTAGTATAGGGGGGGAACCCTATGGCTACACCTTC.

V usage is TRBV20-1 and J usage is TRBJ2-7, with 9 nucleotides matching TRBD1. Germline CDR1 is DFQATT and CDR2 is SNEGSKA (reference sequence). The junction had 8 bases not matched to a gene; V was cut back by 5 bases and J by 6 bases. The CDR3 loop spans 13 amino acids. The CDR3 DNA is TGCAGTGCTCGTGGACAGGGGTTCGCCGAGCAGTACTTC. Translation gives CSARGQGFAEQYF.

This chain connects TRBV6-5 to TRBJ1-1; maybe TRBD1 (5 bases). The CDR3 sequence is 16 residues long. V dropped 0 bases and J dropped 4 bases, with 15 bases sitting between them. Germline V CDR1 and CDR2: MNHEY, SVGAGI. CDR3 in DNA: TGTGCCAGCAGTTACTCGAGTGGTGGGGGGGGCACTGAAGCTTTCTTT. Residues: CASSYSSGGGGTEAFF.

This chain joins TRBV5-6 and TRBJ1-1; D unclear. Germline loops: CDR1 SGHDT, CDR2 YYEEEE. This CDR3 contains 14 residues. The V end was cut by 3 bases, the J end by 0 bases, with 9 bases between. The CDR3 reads CASSSRGLNTEAFF. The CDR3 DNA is TGTGCCAGCAGCTCCCGGGGTCTGAACACTGAAGCTTTCTTT. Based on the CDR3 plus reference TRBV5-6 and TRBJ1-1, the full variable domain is DAGVTQSPTHLIKTRGQQVTLRCSPKSGHDTVSWYQQALGQGPQFIFQYYEEEERQRGNFPDRFSGHQFPNYSSELNVNALLLGDSALYLCASSSRGLNTEAFFGQGTRLTVV.

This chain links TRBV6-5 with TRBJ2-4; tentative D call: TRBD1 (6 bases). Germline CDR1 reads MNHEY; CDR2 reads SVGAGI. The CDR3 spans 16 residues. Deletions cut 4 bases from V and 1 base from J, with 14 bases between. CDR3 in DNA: TGTGCCAGCAGTTTAACCGTTACAGGGGCCAAAAACATTCAGTACTTC. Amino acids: CASSLTVTGAKNIQYF.

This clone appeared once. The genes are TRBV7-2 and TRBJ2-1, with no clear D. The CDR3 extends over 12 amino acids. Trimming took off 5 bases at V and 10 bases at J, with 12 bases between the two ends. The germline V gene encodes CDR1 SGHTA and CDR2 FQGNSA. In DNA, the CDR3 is TGTGCCAGCAGCGTAAGAGTCTTGGAGCAGTTCTTC. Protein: CASSVRVLEQFF. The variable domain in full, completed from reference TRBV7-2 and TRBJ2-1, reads GAGVSQSPSNKVTEKGKDVELRCDPISGHTALYWYRQSLGQGLEFLIYFQGNSAPDKSGLPSDRFSAERTGGSVSTLTIQRTQQEDSAVYLCASSVRVLEQFFGPGTRLTVL.

CDR3 region: CASSTRATPGVEAFF. The CDR3 bases are TGCGCCAGCAGCACACGGGCCACCCCCGGGGTGGAAGCTTTCTTT. This rearrangement joins TRBV5-1 to TRBJ1-1; D remains ambiguous. The CDR3 contains 15 residues. Germline V gene lookup returns CDR1 SGHRS and CDR2 YFSETQ. With 4 bases removed from V and 8 bases from J, the gap between germline ends came to 21 bases.

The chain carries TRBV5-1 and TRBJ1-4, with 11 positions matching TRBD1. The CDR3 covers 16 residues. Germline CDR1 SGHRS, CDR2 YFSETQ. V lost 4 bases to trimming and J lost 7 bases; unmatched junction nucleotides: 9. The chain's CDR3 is CASSAGQGAVGEKLFF. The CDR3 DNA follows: TGCGCCAGCAGCGCTGGACAGGGGGCGGTTGGTGAAAAACTGTTTTTT.

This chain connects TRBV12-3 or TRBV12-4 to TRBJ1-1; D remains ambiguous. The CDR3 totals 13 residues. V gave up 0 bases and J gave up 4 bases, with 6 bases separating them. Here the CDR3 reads CASSLARATEAFF. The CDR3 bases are TGTGCCAGCAGTTTAGCGCGGGCCACTGAAGCTTTCTTT.

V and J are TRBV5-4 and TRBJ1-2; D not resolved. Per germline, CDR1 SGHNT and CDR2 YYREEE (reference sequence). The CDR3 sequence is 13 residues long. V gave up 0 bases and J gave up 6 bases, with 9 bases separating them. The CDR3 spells CASSLAGGNGYTF. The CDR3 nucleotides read TGTGCCAGCAGCTTGGCGGGAGGAAATGGCTACACCTTC.

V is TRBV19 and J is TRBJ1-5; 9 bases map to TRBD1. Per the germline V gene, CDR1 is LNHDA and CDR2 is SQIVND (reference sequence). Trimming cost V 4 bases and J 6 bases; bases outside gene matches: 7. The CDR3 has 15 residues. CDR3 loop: CASSRGGTGTQPQHF. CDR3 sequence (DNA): TGTGCCAGTAGTAGAGGCGGGACAGGGACTCAGCCCCAGCATTTT.

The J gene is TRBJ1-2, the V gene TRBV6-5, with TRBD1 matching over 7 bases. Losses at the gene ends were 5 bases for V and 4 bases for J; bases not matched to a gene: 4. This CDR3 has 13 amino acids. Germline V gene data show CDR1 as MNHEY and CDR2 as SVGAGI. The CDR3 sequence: CASSTGTAYGYTF. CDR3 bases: TGTGCCAGCAGTACGGGGACAGCCTATGGCTACACCTTC.

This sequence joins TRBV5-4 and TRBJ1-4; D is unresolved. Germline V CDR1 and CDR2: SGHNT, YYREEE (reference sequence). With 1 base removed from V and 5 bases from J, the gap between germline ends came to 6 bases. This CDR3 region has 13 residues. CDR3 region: CASSLFPNEKLFF. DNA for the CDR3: TGTGCCAGCAGCTTGTTCCCGAATGAAAAACTGTTTTTT.

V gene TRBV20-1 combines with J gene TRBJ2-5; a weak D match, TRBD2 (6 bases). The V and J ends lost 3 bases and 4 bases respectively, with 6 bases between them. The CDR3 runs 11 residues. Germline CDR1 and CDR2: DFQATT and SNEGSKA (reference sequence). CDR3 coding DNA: TGCAGTGCTAGCGGGGGAGAGACCCAGTACTTC. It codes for CSASGGETQYF.

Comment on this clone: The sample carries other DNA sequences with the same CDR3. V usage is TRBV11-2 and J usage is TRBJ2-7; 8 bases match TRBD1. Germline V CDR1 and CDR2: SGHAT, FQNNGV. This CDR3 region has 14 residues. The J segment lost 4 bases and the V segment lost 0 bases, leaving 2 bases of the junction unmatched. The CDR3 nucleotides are TGTGCCAGCAGCTTAGAACAGGGGGTTTACGAGCAGTACTTC. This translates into CASSLEQGVYEQYF.